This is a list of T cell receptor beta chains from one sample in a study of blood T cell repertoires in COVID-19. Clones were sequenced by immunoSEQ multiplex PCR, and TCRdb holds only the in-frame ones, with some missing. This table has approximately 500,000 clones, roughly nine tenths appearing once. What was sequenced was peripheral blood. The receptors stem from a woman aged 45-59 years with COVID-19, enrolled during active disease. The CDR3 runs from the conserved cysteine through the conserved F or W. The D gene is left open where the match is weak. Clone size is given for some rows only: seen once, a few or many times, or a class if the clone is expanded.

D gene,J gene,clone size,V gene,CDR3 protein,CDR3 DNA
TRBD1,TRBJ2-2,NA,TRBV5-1,CASSNPTGGGTGELFF,TGCGCCAGCTCGAACCCGACAGGGGGTGGGACCGGGGAGCTGTTTTTT
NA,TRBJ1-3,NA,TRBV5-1,CASSLVGVDGNTIYF,TGCGCCAGCAGCTTGGTGGGAGTAGACGGAAACACCATATATTTT
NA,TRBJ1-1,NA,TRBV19,CASSIKGLYGAEAFF,TGTGCCAGTAGTATAAAGGGACTGTATGGAGCTGAAGCTTTCTTT
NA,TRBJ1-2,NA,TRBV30,CAWNFGGDEGYTF,TGTGCCTGGAATTTCGGAGGAGATGAGGGCTACACCTTC
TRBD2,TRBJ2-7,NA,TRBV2,CASSEKSGVQLEQYF,TGTGCCAGCAGTGAAAAGAGCGGGGTCCAGTTGGAGCAGTACTTC
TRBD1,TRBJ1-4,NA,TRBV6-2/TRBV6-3,CASSTVRAQGVSSLFF,TGTGCCAGCAGTACTGTACGGGCGCAGGGGGTATCATCCCTGTTTTTT
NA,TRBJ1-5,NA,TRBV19,CASSLRLEPQHF,TGTGCCAGTAGCCTTCGACTCGAGCCCCAGCATTTT
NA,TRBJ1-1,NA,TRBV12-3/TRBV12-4,CASRSRTDTEAFF,TGTGCCAGCAGATCACGGACAGACACTGAAGCTTTCTTT
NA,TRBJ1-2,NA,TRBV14,CASSQVPGTNYGYTF,TGTGCCAGCAGCCAAGTACCAGGCACAAACTATGGCTACACCTTC
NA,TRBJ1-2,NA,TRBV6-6,CAGGARGDNPNYGYTF,TGTGCCGGCGGAGCAAGGGGCGACAATCCTAACTATGGCTACACCTTC
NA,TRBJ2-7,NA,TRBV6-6,CASSYVWDWRRYF,TGTGCCAGCAGTTACGTGTGGGACTGGAGGCGGTACTTC
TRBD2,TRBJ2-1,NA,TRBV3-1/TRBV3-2,CASSQDAGGAGGEQFF,TGTGCCAGCAGCCAAGATGCCGGGGGGGCCGGTGGAGAGCAGTTCTTC
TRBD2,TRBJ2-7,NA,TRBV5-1,CASSFRLAGSSYEQYF,TGCGCCAGCAGCTTCCGACTAGCGGGGAGTTCCTACGAGCAGTACTTC
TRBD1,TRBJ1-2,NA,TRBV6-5,CASSWTGGSYGYTF,TGTGCCAGCAGTTGGACAGGGGGCAGCTATGGCTACACCTTC
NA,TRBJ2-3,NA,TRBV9,CASSVTPQGTDTQYF,TGTGCCAGCAGCGTAACCCCCCAGGGCACAGATACGCAGTATTTT
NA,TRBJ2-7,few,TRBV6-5,CASLVGDGGRYEQYF,TGTGCCAGCTTGGTCGGGGACGGGGGGCGCTACGAGCAGTACTTC
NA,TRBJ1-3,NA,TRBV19,CASSLVSGSGNTIYF,TGTGCCAGTAGTTTAGTGTCGGGCTCTGGAAACACCATATATTTT
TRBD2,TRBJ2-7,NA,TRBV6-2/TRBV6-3,CASSYLLSGPPSYEQYF,TGTGCCAGCAGTTACTTACTTAGCGGGCCACCTTCCTACGAGCAGTACTTC
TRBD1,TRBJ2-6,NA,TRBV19,CASSTQGPGANVLTF,TGTGCCAGTAGTACACAGGGGCCCGGGGCCAACGTCCTGACTTTC
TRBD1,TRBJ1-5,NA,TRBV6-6,CASSYGQGGTQHF,TGTGCCAGCAGTTACGGACAGGGAGGGACCCAGCATTTT